These 3 T cell receptor beta chains originate from one sample sequenced in a study of tumor and adjacent non-tumor tissue in lung cancer. The template was RNA from unsorted bulk tissue. The normal lung tissue was taken more than 3 cm from the tumor edge. TCRbeta libraries were built with three rounds of nested PCR, modified from ARM-PCR. TCRdb processed the multiplex PCR reads anew with MiXCR; each CDR3 protein has one entry. The table has 75,000 to 80,000 distinct CDR3 sequences, just over 75% seen once. The sequenced material came from distant non-tumor lung tissue. The receptor set was obtained from a man in his 70s with non-small cell lung cancer.

In regard to this clonotype: The junction departs from germline at one end; a sequencing error may be responsible. This sequence joins TRBV11-1 and TRBJ1-1, with D tentatively TRBD1 (5 bases). Germline V gene data show CDR1 as SGHAT and CDR2 as FQDESV (reference sequence). The CDR3 is 15 residues long. CDR3 loop: CASSLENRPGTEAFF. CDR3 nucleotide sequence: TGTGCCAGCAGCTTAGAGAATCGGCCGGGGACTGAGGCTTTCTTT.

This clonotype was counted many times. The CDR3 nucleotides are TGTGCCATCAGTGAGTCTCTGACTAGCGGGGACAATGAGCAGTTCTTC. This encodes CAISESLTSGDNEQFF. The chain uses TRBV10-3 and TRBJ2-1; 11 nucleotides agree with TRBD2. The germline V gene encodes CDR1 ENHRY and CDR2 SYGVKD. This CDR3 region has 16 residues. V lost 0 bases and J lost 5; bases outside the gene matches: 3.

V gene TRBV10-3 combines with J gene TRBJ2-1; the D is unclear. Between the trimmed V and J ends, which lost 2 bases and 1 base, there was a span of 9 bases. The CDR3 covers 15 residues. Germline CDR1 is ENHRY and CDR2 is SYGVKD. This CDR3 reads CAISENGSSYNEQFF. The CDR3 bases are TGTGCCATCAGTGAGAACGGCAGTTCCTACAATGAGCAGTTCTTC.